The rows below give T cell receptor beta chains drawn from one sample of a study of human T cells and chemical hapten exposure. TCRdb independently ran MiXCR on the RACE reads; one entry per CDR3 protein. The table records some 360,000 distinct CDR3 sequences, approximately 5.1% of them present only once. The sample here was whole blood, taken in connection with sensitization to the hapten diphenylcyclopropenone (DPC). The receptors come from a woman aged 45-59 years with alopecia areata. Some clones in this sample may be carry-over from other donors' samples. Each CDR3 is given with its conserved first and last residue.

>TRBV28
CASSPTSGYYNEQFF
>TRBV6-2/TRBV6-3
CASSYSRDRTYEQYF
>TRBV15
CATSVRPGYNEQFF
>TRBV27
CASSLGTRAYEQYF
>TRBV6-1
CASSEILGEWGYTF
>TRBV7-6
CASSLAVAGPGGEKLFF
>TRBV12-5
CASGLVSTDTQYF
>TRBV12-3/TRBV12-4
CASSAELEYEQYF
>TRBV12-3/TRBV12-4
CASSRGAPAGANVLTF
>TRBV29-1
CSVYSLAGDYNEQFF
>TRBV6-5
CASSYGGRGTEAFF
>TRBV19
CASSIGSGGADDEQFF
>TRBV9
CASSAYTVRTDTQYF
>TRBV20-1
CSAAALSNQPQHF
>TRBV28
CASRGFTYNSPLHF
>TRBV20-1
CSASPTSSYEQYF
>TRBV19
CASTLIQGASYGYTF
>TRBV3-1
CASSQQENTIYF
>TRBV7-2
CASSLVLRGDTEAFF
>TRBV28
CASSFSGDYEQYF
>TRBV14
CASSQVRGGSEAFF
>TRBV12-3/TRBV12-4
CASRPYRGQGTEAFF
>TRBV12-3/TRBV12-4
CASSWTSGEDTQYF
>TRBV4-3
CASSQEGRGLDTQYF
>TRBV24-1
CATYSPTSGIHNEQFF
>TRBV20-1
CSARDLFGQRGTEAFF
>TRBV10-3
CAISPRGTTSTDTQYF
>TRBV12-3/TRBV12-4
CASTFPGATEAFF
>TRBV5-1
CASTVAGQSTDTQYF
>TRBV7-3
CASTADGNQPQHF
>TRBV3-1
CASSHTGMGQPQHF
>TRBV28
CASSLSVTGGNYDGYTF
>TRBV5-1
CASSFAQDGYTF
>TRBV29-1
CSVDRVGELFF
>TRBV30
CAWSGGNQPQHF
>TRBV4-3
CASSPDGGPGNTIYF
>TRBV5-1
CASSPPSQETQYF
>TRBV11-2
CASRILQGADTQYF
>TRBV28
CASSGARGRVFEQYF
>TRBV7-9
CASSSRASRDTEAFF
>TRBV29-1
CSVETSVGTGELFF
>TRBV6-2/TRBV6-3
CASSYETGLEAFF
>TRBV12-5
CASGPSPGYGYTF